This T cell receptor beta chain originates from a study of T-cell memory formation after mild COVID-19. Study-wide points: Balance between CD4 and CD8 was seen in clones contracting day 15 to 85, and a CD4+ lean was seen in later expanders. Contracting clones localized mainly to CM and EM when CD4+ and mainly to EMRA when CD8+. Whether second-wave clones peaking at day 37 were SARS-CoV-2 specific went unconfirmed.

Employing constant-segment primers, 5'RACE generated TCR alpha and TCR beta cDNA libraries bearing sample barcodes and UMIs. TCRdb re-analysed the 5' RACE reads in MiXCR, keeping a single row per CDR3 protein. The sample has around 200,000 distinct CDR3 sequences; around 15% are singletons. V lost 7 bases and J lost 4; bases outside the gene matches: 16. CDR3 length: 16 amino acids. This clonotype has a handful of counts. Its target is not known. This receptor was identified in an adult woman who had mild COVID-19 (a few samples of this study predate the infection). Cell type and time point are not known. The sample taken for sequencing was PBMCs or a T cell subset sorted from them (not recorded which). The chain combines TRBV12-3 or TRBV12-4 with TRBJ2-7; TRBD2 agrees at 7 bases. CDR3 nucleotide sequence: TGTGCCAGCACATCAAGTGTGGGAGGGCCTAGGTACGAGCAGTACTTC. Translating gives CASTSSVGGPRYEQYF.